A single sample gave rise to the 21 T cell receptor beta chains below, sequenced in a study of blood T cell repertoires in COVID-19. The repertoire was sequenced with immunoSEQ multiplex PCR; TCRdb's copy has only in-frame clones and lacks some. Of thousands of clones listed, about 91% are singletons. The sample was peripheral blood. These receptors were obtained from a woman aged 45-60 years with active COVID-19.

The chain combines TRBV10-3 with TRBJ2-1; the match to TRBD1 covers 9 bases. Trimming cost V 6 bases and J 8 bases; bases outside gene matches: 2. Per the germline V gene, CDR1 is ENHRY and CDR2 is SYGVKD. This CDR3 has 12 residues. The CDR3, as DNA: TGTGCCATCAGGGGACAGGGCGATGAGCAGTTCTTC. Its translation: CAIRGQGDEQFF.

The genes are TRBV6-5 and TRBJ2-1; 10 nucleotides line up with TRBD2. The CDR3 covers 13 residues. J lost 7 bases, V lost 5 bases, and 2 bases had no gene match. The germline gives CDR1 MNHEY, CDR2 SVGAGI. Here the CDR3 DNA reads TGTGCCAGCAGTCCGACTAGCGGGAATGAGCAGTTCTTC. Protein sequence: CASSPTSGNEQFF.

The CDR3 sequence is CASSLLGGSYEQYF. Here the CDR3 DNA reads TGTGCCAGCAGCCTACTCGGGGGCTCCTACGAGCAGTACTTC. V usage is TRBV7-2 and J usage is TRBJ2-7, with D maybe TRBD2 (6 bases). Trimming removed 5 bases at V and 0 bases at J, with 11 bases between. The CDR3 covers 14 residues. In germline, CDR1 is SGHTA, CDR2 FQGNSA.

The chain recombines TRBV7-2 with TRBJ2-1; TRBD2 might be the D (6 bases). The germline V gene has CDR1 SGHTA and CDR2 FQGNSA. The V end was cut by 7 bases, the J end by 8 bases, with 15 bases between. The CDR3 covers 13 residues. CDR3 nucleotides: TGTGCCAGCACCCGAGAGAGGGAGGATGAGCAGTTCTTC. Protein product: CASTREREDEQFF.

This rearrangement joins TRBV3-1 (or the pseudogene TRBV3-2) to TRBJ1-5; TRBD1 matches at 7 bases. Germline CDR1 reads LGHDT; CDR2 reads YNNKEL (reference sequence). Losses at the gene ends were 1 base for V and 6 bases for J; bases not matched to a gene: 3. The CDR3 covers 14 residues. The CDR3 is CASSQGTGGQPQHF. The CDR3, as DNA: TGTGCCAGCAGCCAAGGGACAGGAGGTCAGCCCCAGCATTTT.

This clone was recorded once. The rearrangement links TRBV30 to TRBJ1-4; unclear D gene. The germline CDR1 and CDR2 sequences are GTSNPN and SVGIG (reference sequence). This CDR3 is built from 15 residues. The V and J ends lost 2 bases and 3 bases respectively, with 13 bases between them. CDR3 region: CAWSRVGSANEKLFF. CDR3 nucleotide sequence: TGTGCCTGGAGTCGGGTGGGTTCGGCTAATGAAAAACTGTTTTTT.

The J gene is TRBJ2-3, the V gene TRBV18; tentative D call: TRBD2 (5 bases). CDR1 is KGHSH and CDR2 is LQKENI in the germline V gene. The CDR3 has 13 residues. V was clipped by 5 bases and J by 6 bases, with 12 bases between them. The CDR3 reads CASSGPEGDTQYF. The CDR3 nucleotides read TGTGCCAGCTCAGGCCCCGAGGGCGATACGCAGTATTTT.

The rearrangement uses TRBV21-1 and TRBJ1-1; no check of the table's D call, TRBD1, against the DNA was made. TRBV21-1 is a pseudogene locus. The CDR3 sequence is 19 residues long. CDR3 nucleotides: TGTGCCAGCAGCAAAATCCTAGGGGGACAGGGGAGAAAGGTCACTGAAGCTTTCTTT. Translating it yields CASSKILGGQGRKVTEAFF.

The J gene is TRBJ1-2, the V gene TRBV4-2; 8 nucleotides agree with TRBD1. The CDR3 contains 15 residues. Germline CDR1 LGHNA, CDR2 YNFKEQ. Trimming at V came to 0 bases and at J to 5 bases, leaving 5 bases not matched to a gene. CDR3 bases: TGTGCCAGCAGCCAAGAAGACAGGGGTGGGTATGGCTACACCTTC. Translation: CASSQEDRGGYGYTF.

This clone was counted once. CDR3 coding DNA: TGTGCCAGCACCTCTCTAACCGGGAGGGTTTCTAGCACAGATACGCAGTATTTT. Translated, it gives CASTSLTGRVSSTDTQYF. The V call is TRBV28, the J call TRBJ2-3; 8 nucleotides line up with TRBD2. Germline assignment: CDR1 MDHEN and CDR2 SYDVKM. V shed 7 bases and J 0 bases; nucleotides not matched to a gene: 15. The CDR3 sequence is 18 residues long.

This chain connects TRBV27 to TRBJ2-1, with 9 positions matching TRBD2. CDR3 length: 14 amino acids. The germline gives CDR1 MNHEY, CDR2 SMNVEV (reference sequence). V trimming: 5 bases; J trimming: 7 bases; junction bases outside the gene matches: 6. The CDR3 here is CASSQLAGSNEQFF. CDR3 sequence (DNA): TGTGCCAGCAGTCAACTAGCGGGCTCAAATGAGCAGTTCTTC.

A few counts support this clone. The chain uses TRBV5-1 and TRBJ2-3; 9 bases are a match to TRBD2. V lost 3 bases, J lost 3 bases, and 5 bases stayed unmatched. The CDR3 runs to 15 residues. Germline lookup yields CDR1 SGHRS and CDR2 YFSETQ. The CDR3 nucleotides read TGCGCCAGCAGCTCCGGGACTAGCAGTACAGATACGCAGTATTTT. As protein: CASSSGTSSTDTQYF.

The chain combines TRBV2 with TRBJ1-2; no reliable D call. This CDR3 has 11 amino acids. V was cut by 8 bases and J by 0 bases, with 4 bases left in between. The germline gives CDR1 SNHLY, CDR2 FYNNEI. CDR3 loop: CASASNYGYTF. The CDR3 DNA follows: TGTGCCAGCGCGTCTAACTATGGCTACACCTTC.

This chain connects TRBV6-4 to TRBJ2-1; D is ambiguous. CDR3 length: 15 residues. V shed 6 bases and J shed 4 bases, with 16 bases lying between them. Per the germline V gene, CDR1 is MRHNA and CDR2 is SNTAGT. The CDR3 sequence is CASRKNEDRYNEQFF. The CDR3 DNA reads as TGTGCCAGCAGGAAAAATGAGGATAGGTACAATGAGCAGTTCTTC.

The V gene is TRBV5-6, the J gene TRBJ1-1; a weak D match, TRBD1 (6 bases). There are 16 residues in the CDR3. The V end lost 4 bases, the J end lost 4 bases, and 20 bases lay between the germline ends. Germline values: CDR1 SGHDT, CDR2 YYEEEE. The CDR3 DNA follows: TGTGCCAGCAGCGTGGGGGCCCTAGACGGGGGCACTGAAGCTTTCTTT. This translates into CASSVGALDGGTEAFF.

This chain links TRBV29-1 with TRBJ1-2; 8 bases are shared with TRBD1. Germline V CDR1 and CDR2: SQVTM, ANQGSEA. This CDR3 has 15 residues. J lost 0 bases, V lost 0 bases, and 3 bases had no gene match. The CDR3 nucleotides read TGCAGCGTTGAAGACAGGGGGCATACTAACTATGGCTACACCTTC. This translates into CSVEDRGHTNYGYTF. Based on the CDR3 plus reference TRBV29-1 and TRBJ1-2, the full variable domain is SAVISQKPSRDICQRGTSLTIQCQVDSQVTMMFWYRQQPGQSLTLIATANQGSEATYESGFVIDKFPISRPNLTFSTLTVSNMSPEDSSIYLCSVEDRGHTNYGYTFGSGTRLTVV.

V is TRBV21-1 and J is TRBJ2-1; TRBD2 is the table's D call, not checked against the DNA. TRBV21-1 is assigned pseudogene status. The CDR3 extends over 15 amino acids. The CDR3 nucleotides are TGTGCCAGCAGCACACGACTGCCGCCTAACAATGAGCAGTTCTTC. Amino acid sequence: CASSTRLPPNNEQFF.

This chain uses TRBV24-1 with TRBJ1-1, with a weak D call TRBD1 (6 bases). V was pared by 2 bases and J by 5 bases, with 20 bases between. The CDR3 runs to 17 residues. The germline V gene has CDR1 KGHDR and CDR2 SFDVKD. The CDR3 here is CATSDYWTAYSGTEAFF. CDR3 sequence (DNA): TGTGCCACCAGTGATTACTGGACAGCTTATTCGGGGACTGAAGCTTTCTTT.

V is TRBV4-1 and J is TRBJ2-2; no definite D call. This CDR3 has 14 amino acids. The V end lost 5 bases, the J end lost 6 bases, and 13 bases lay between the germline ends. Germline V lookup: CDR1 MGHRA, CDR2 YSYEKL. CDR3 residues: CASSSSRSPGELFF. In nucleotides, the CDR3 is TGCGCCAGCAGCTCCAGTCGGAGTCCCGGGGAGCTGTTTTTT.

This chain connects TRBV30 to TRBJ2-7, with 9 nucleotides matching TRBD2. Trimming removed 5 bases from V and 5 bases from J; junction bases left unmatched: 13. The CDR3 runs to 15 residues. Germline-derived CDR1 and CDR2 are GTSNPN and SVGIG (reference sequence). Here the CDR3 reads CAWAVSGRLTHEQYF. CDR3 DNA sequence: TGTGCCTGGGCCGTCAGCGGGAGGTTGACCCACGAGCAGTACTTC.

The V and J genes are TRBV11-2 and TRBJ1-1; D remains unclear. Germline V gene data show CDR1 as SGHAT and CDR2 as FQNNGV. This CDR3 is 13 amino acids long. Between the trimmed V and J ends, which lost 6 bases and 1 base, there was a span of 9 bases. CDR3 region: CASSTRENTEAFF. The CDR3 DNA is TGTGCCAGCAGTACGAGGGAGAACACTGAAGCTTTCTTT.